The table lists the clone carrying this TCR beta chain with a few counts. The antigen is undetermined. This specimen belongs to a study of T cell repertoires in cytomegalovirus infection. Overall study: Recently identified HLA-C-restricted CMV epitopes were among the peptides used. CMV infection and matching HLA type were both indicated by public TCR beta signatures. Overall study results and limits: In two of eight donors, the top clonotype was HLA-C-restricted CMV-specific.

TCRdb ran MiXCR on the reads and lists one entry per CDR3 protein. The repertoire consists of 800,000 to 950,000 distinct CDR3 sequences, with 30% to 35% occurring once and the leading ten covering 9.5% to 15%. V trimming: 3 bases; J trimming: 2 bases; junction bases outside the gene matches: 2. The CDR3 has 15 residues. CDR1 SNHLY and CDR2 FYNNEI come from the germline V gene. The sequence derives from a human donor in good health (CMV status not recorded). Some clones in this sample may be carry-over from other donors' samples. The sample in question was cultured CD8+ T cells from PBMCs, obtained from culture after CMV antigen stimulation. The J gene is TRBJ2-2, the V gene TRBV2; 8 bases agree with TRBD1. CDR3 residues: CASSETGDNTGELFF. CDR3 nucleotide sequence: TGTGCCAGCAGTGAGACAGGGGATAACACCGGGGAGCTGTTTTTT.